The 8 T cell receptor beta chains below were found in one sample sequenced in a study of radiation and T cells in renal cell carcinoma. Time point indicated: baseline pretreatment blood. As for treatment: 15 Gy SBRT to primary tumor, nephrectomy 4 weeks later. The method was immunoSEQ multiplex PCR; TCRdb's version includes in-frame clones alone and lacks a portion of them. Here the sample spans about 49,000 clones, 65% to 90% being singletons. Sequencing used blood, obtained from a patient whose treatment included radiotherapy and nephrectomy. The receptors shown here come from a woman aged 65 to 85 with renal cell carcinoma.

CDR3 coding DNA: TGCGCCAGCAGTCAAGATACTACCGGGACAGGGGAAATAAGCGAGACCCAGTACTTC. Amino acid sequence: CASSQDTTGTGEISETQYF. The V call is TRBV23-1, the J call TRBJ2-5; 10 positions agree with TRBD1. Being an ORF, TRBV23-1 has a function that is uncertain. This CDR3 contains 19 residues. J lost 5 bases, V lost 2 bases, and 17 bases had no gene match.

This chain joins TRBV4-1 and TRBJ2-6; possible D gene TRBD1, 6 bases. This CDR3 spans 18 amino acids. The V gene's germline CDR1 is MGHRA and CDR2 YSYEKL. V lost 1 base and J lost 4, with 17 bases in between. The CDR3 reads CASSQAPVMGAGANVLTF. In DNA form, the CDR3 reads TGCGCCAGCAGCCAAGCCCCAGTTATGGGGGCAGGGGCCAACGTCCTGACTTTC.

The chain uses TRBV5-1 and TRBJ2-7, with D hard to call. Germline V gives CDR1 SGHRS, CDR2 YFSETQ. The CDR3 is 14 amino acids. With 1 base removed from V and 5 bases from J, the gap between germline ends came to 13 bases. Written as DNA, the CDR3 is TGCGCCAGCAGCTTGTTCGGAAGTCCCAACGAGCAGTACTTC. This translates into CASSLFGSPNEQYF.

The rearrangement uses TRBV13 and TRBJ2-1, with 9 bases fitting TRBD2. J lost 5 bases, V lost 1 base, and 12 bases had no gene match. Germline CDR1 PRHDT, CDR2 FYEKMQ (reference sequence). The CDR3 extends over 18 amino acids. The CDR3: CASSLEGLGSGGNNEQFF. CDR3 DNA: TGTGCCAGCAGCTTAGAGGGGCTGGGTAGCGGGGGAAACAATGAGCAGTTCTTC.

This chain connects TRBV29-1 to TRBJ1-1; 10 nucleotides align to TRBD1. CDR1 and CDR2 (germline): SQVTM, ANQGSEA. This CDR3 has 17 amino acids. V shed 0 bases and J 4 bases; nucleotides not matched to a gene: 11. This chain's CDR3 is CSVEDYRQGATGTEAFF. CDR3 nucleotide sequence: TGCAGCGTTGAAGATTATAGACAGGGGGCGACAGGCACTGAAGCTTTCTTT.

The chain is built from TRBV5-1 and TRBJ2-3, with 10 bases fitting TRBD2. Per germline, CDR1 SGHRS and CDR2 YFSETQ. This CDR3 contains 15 residues. The V and J ends lost 2 bases and 3 bases, in that order; junction bases with no gene match: 3. CDR3 DNA: TGCGCCAGCAGCTTAAGCGGGAGGGTTACAGATACGCAGTATTTT. It yields the protein CASSLSGRVTDTQYF.

The V and J genes are TRBV21-1 and TRBJ1-5. TRBV21-1 is shown as a pseudogene. The CDR3 spans 17 residues. The CDR3 DNA follows: TGTGCCAGCAGCAAAGTGATGGACGTGGACTCTAATCAGCCCCAGCATTTT. Its protein product is CASSKVMDVDSNQPQHF.

This clone was counted once. The chain recombines TRBV5-1 with TRBJ1-2, with a weak D call TRBD1 (6 bases). Trimming took 2 bases from V and 4 from J, leaving 12 bases between them. The CDR3 sequence is 14 residues long. The germline gives CDR1 SGHRS, CDR2 YFSETQ. The CDR3 coding sequence is TGCGCCAGCAGCTTCCTCAGGGGTTCCTATGGCTACACCTTC. Amino acid sequence: CASSFLRGSYGYTF.